These 29 T cell receptor beta chains share one sample of origin, sequenced in a study of cytomegalovirus exposure and HLA in healthy donors (dated by TCRdb to about 2017). The method behind the library was the immunoSEQ multiplex PCR assay. The multiplex PCR relied on a mix of 60 forward primers for TCR Vbeta segments and 13 reverse primers for TCR Jbeta segments. What TCRdb holds here is the immuneACCESS table cut down to in-frame rearrangements. Part of the clones is not present; checked against another copy, under half of the missing clones reflect an unresolved V gene, and the others are unexplained. For this sample there are 150,000 to 200,000 clones; 70% to 90% appear just once. The top ten hold 2% to 2.5% of the sample. The sequenced sample was PBMCs. The receptor source for this set is a woman aged 50 to 65 in good health and CMV-seronegative.

V and J are TRBV19 and TRBJ2-4; unclear D gene. The germline gives CDR1 LNHDA, CDR2 SQIVND (reference sequence). V dropped 11 bases and J dropped 1 base, with 21 bases sitting between them. This CDR3 region has 16 residues. In DNA form, the CDR3 reads TGTGCCTCCAAAAAGGAGAAGGAACGCGCCAAAAACATTCAGTACTTC. Translation: CASKKEKERAKNIQYF.

The rearrangement uses TRBV7-2 and TRBJ2-1; tentative D call: TRBD2 (5 bases). CDR1 SGHTA and CDR2 FQGNSA come from the germline V gene. The ends were cut back, 3 bases at V and 0 bases at J, with 12 bases in the middle. The CDR3 is made up of 16 amino acids. The CDR3 DNA reads as TGTGCCAGCAGCTTTGGAGCGGCGAGCTCCTACAATGAGCAGTTCTTC. Translated: CASSFGAASSYNEQFF.

The chain has TRBV5-6 and TRBJ2-1; 9 bases are a match to TRBD1. CDR3 length: 14 residues. V was pared by 7 bases and J by 7 bases, with 9 bases of the junction left unmatched. Germline V gene lookup returns CDR1 SGHDT and CDR2 YYEEEE. The DNA of the CDR3 is TGTGCCAGCGCTTACAGGGGGCGCATGAATGAGCAGTTCTTC. Amino acid sequence: CASAYRGRMNEQFF. Filled out from reference TRBV5-6 and TRBJ2-1, the complete variable domain reads DAGVTQSPTHLIKTRGQQVTLRCSPKSGHDTVSWYQQALGQGPQFIFQYYEEEERQRGNFPDRFSGHQFPNYSSELNVNALLLGDSALYLCASAYRGRMNEQFFGPGTRLTVL.

The sample holds a few counts of this clone. This rearrangement joins TRBV30 to TRBJ1-2; D is uncertain. CDR3 size: 12 residues. Trimming took off 0 bases at V and 7 bases at J, with 9 bases between the two ends. Germline V CDR1 and CDR2: GTSNPN, SVGIG (reference sequence). The CDR3 region has the DNA TGTGCCTGGAGTGTACCTGGGCGTGGCTACACCTTC. Its protein product is CAWSVPGRGYTF.

This chain links TRBV28 with TRBJ2-2; TRBD1 aligns across 9 bases. Trimming removed 6 bases from V and 5 bases from J; junction bases left unmatched: 7. The CDR3 covers 15 residues. The germline V gene encodes CDR1 MDHEN and CDR2 SYDVKM. The CDR3 DNA sequence: TGTGCCAGCAGATTACAGGGGGCGCTAACCGGGGAGCTGTTTTTT. Translating gives CASRLQGALTGELFF.

The gene calls are TRBV2 and TRBJ2-1, with 7 bases aligning to TRBD1. CDR1 and CDR2 (germline): SNHLY, FYNNEI. This CDR3 contains 13 residues. V trimming: 10 bases; J trimming: 2 bases; junction bases outside the gene matches: 5. The CDR3 here is CATTGVAYNEQFF. CDR3 DNA: TGTGCCACCACAGGGGTCGCCTACAATGAGCAGTTCTTC.

This chain uses TRBV2 with TRBJ1-2; D gene ambiguous. This CDR3 has 15 amino acids. V shed 5 bases and J shed 4 bases, with 17 bases lying between them. The V gene's germline CDR1 is SNHLY and CDR2 FYNNEI. Here the CDR3 reads CASSPLRAAGYGYTF. The CDR3 DNA follows: TGTGCCAGCAGTCCGCTCCGGGCGGCGGGCTATGGCTACACCTTC.

This chain joins TRBV11-2 and TRBJ2-7, with D unclear. The CDR3 loop spans 13 amino acids. Germline V gene data show CDR1 as SGHAT and CDR2 as FQNNGV. The V end was cut by 1 base, the J end by 3 bases, with 7 bases between. CDR3 nucleotide sequence: TGTGCCAGCAGCTTAGGGCCCAGCTACGAGCAGTACTTC. It is translated as CASSLGPSYEQYF.

J is TRBJ1-1 and V is TRBV5-3; D uncertain. TRBV5-3 is treated as an ORF (open reading frame) with a function not yet certain. The CDR3 covers 13 residues. With 1 base removed from V and 6 bases from J, the gap between germline ends came to 10 bases. CDR3 nucleotides: TGTGCCAGAAGCTTGCTAGAACCCGCTGAAGCTTTCTTT. Its translation: CARSLLEPAEAFF.

This clone was detected a few times. V gene TRBV27 combines with J gene TRBJ2-7, with 10 positions matching TRBD1. V was clipped by 3 bases and J by 5 bases; unmatched bases: 7. The CDR3 is 15 residues long. Germline-derived CDR1 and CDR2 are MNHEY and SMNVEV (reference sequence). CDR3 protein: CASSFGQGEWDEQYF. As DNA, the CDR3 is TGTGCCAGCAGTTTTGGACAGGGGGAGTGGGACGAGCAGTACTTC.

This clone was seen once. CDR3 sequence reads: CASSMSVPYEQYF. Written as DNA, the CDR3 is TGTGCCAGCAGCATGTCAGTACCCTACGAGCAGTACTTC. This chain connects TRBV5-4 to TRBJ2-7; no reliable D call. V lost 4 bases to trimming and J lost 2 bases, with 10 bases between them. This CDR3 spans 13 amino acids. Germline V gene data show CDR1 as SGHNT and CDR2 as YYREEE (reference sequence).

This chain uses TRBV7-2 with TRBJ2-1, with 7 bases identical to TRBD1. CDR3 length: 13 residues. J gave up 12 bases and V 6 bases, and 11 bases lay outside the gene matches. Germline-derived CDR1 and CDR2 are SGHTA and FQGNSA. The CDR3 DNA sequence: TGTGCCAGCAGTCCCGACAGGGCAAGAGTGCAGTTCTTC. This translates into CASSPDRARVQFF.

This clone has a single count. This chain links TRBV6-5 with TRBJ1-1; D call uncertain. The V gene's germline CDR1 is MNHEY and CDR2 SVGAGI. CDR3 length: 15 residues. V gave up 0 bases and J gave up 4 bases, with 12 bases separating them. The CDR3 DNA reads as TGTGCCAGCAGTTACTCCTTTCAACTCGGCACTGAAGCTTTCTTT. It encodes CASSYSFQLGTEAFF.

This clone has only one observation. V gene TRBV30 combines with J gene TRBJ1-4; D is uncertain. The CDR3 consists of 15 residues. Germline CDR1 is GTSNPN and CDR2 is SVGIG (reference sequence). Deletions cut 1 base from V and 8 bases from J, with 17 bases between. The DNA of the CDR3 is TGTGCCTGGAGTGCTCTCGGTCCTGGAGGAGAAAAACTGTTTTTT. This translates into CAWSALGPGGEKLFF.

V and J are TRBV6-1 and TRBJ2-3; no firm D call. CDR1 is MNHNS, CDR2 SASEGT, per germline. The CDR3 covers 15 residues. V was shortened by 3 bases and J by 5 bases, with 15 bases between the two germline ends. CDR3 nucleotide sequence: TGTGCCAGCAGTGATGTCCTCACCCCCGGAGATACGCAGTATTTT. Translated, it gives CASSDVLTPGDTQYF.

The V and J genes are TRBV7-9 and TRBJ2-7; the match to TRBD1 covers 7 bases. V shed 5 bases and J 6 bases; nucleotides not matched to a gene: 4. The CDR3 is made up of 12 amino acids. Looked up from germline, CDR1 is SEHNR and CDR2 is FQNEAQ (reference sequence). CDR3 DNA sequence: TGTGCCAGCAGCACGACAGGGACCGAGCAGTACTTC. Translation gives CASSTTGTEQYF.

On this clone: Different DNA sequences within this sample yield the same CDR3. The chain carries TRBV5-1 and TRBJ2-5; D remains unclear. The V gene's germline CDR1 is SGHRS and CDR2 YFSETQ. The CDR3 loop spans 11 amino acids. Trimming stripped 2 bases from V and 5 bases from J, with 4 bases between. CDR3: CASSFEETQYF. DNA for the CDR3: TGCGCCAGCAGCTTTGAGGAGACCCAGTACTTC. The whole variable domain, remainder taken from reference TRBV5-1 and TRBJ2-5, is KAGVTQTPRYLIKTRGQQVTLSCSPISGHRSVSWYQQTPGQGLQFLFEYFSETQRNKGNFPGRFSGRQFSNSRSEMNVSTLELGDSALYLCASSFEETQYFGPGTRLLVL.

This sequence joins TRBV7-3 and TRBJ2-7; D is undetermined. The CDR3 has 13 residues. Germline loops: CDR1 SGHTA, CDR2 FQGTGA. V lost 0 bases and J 2 bases, leaving 5 bases between the germline ends. This CDR3 is CASSLTSAYEQYF. As DNA, the CDR3 is TGTGCCAGCAGCTTAACGTCGGCCTACGAGCAGTACTTC.

The genes are TRBV5-1 and TRBJ1-4, with TRBD1 matching 11 bases. The J segment lost 8 bases and the V segment lost 3 bases, leaving 3 bases of the junction unmatched. The CDR3 has 14 residues. Looked up from germline, CDR1 is SGHRS and CDR2 is YFSETQ. CDR3 coding DNA: TGCGCCAGCAGCTCCGGGACAGGGGGGGAAAAACTGTTTTTT. It specifies CASSSGTGGEKLFF.

The chain is built from TRBV30 and TRBJ1-2, with 12 bases fitting TRBD1. CDR3 length equals 16 residues. The V gene's germline CDR1 is GTSNPN and CDR2 SVGIG (reference sequence). Unmatched junction bases numbered 11, after V lost 1 base and J lost 8 bases. The CDR3 spells CAWSGPGTGGAIGYTF. CDR3 nucleotide sequence: TGTGCCTGGAGTGGCCCCGGGACAGGGGGCGCGATCGGCTACACCTTC.

This chain uses TRBV6-1 with TRBJ1-1, with TRBD1 identical over 7 bases. The V gene's germline CDR1 is MNHNS and CDR2 SASEGT. Trimming at V came to 6 bases and at J to 1 base, leaving 5 bases not matched to a gene. The CDR3 spans 14 residues. The CDR3 DNA reads as TGTGCCAGCAGGACCCGGGACAGGAACACTGAAGCTTTCTTT. Protein sequence: CASRTRDRNTEAFF.

This clone has just a few counts. V is TRBV28 and J is TRBJ1-1, with 11 bases identical to TRBD1. CDR3 length: 19 amino acids. Germline CDR1 reads MDHEN; CDR2 reads SYDVKM. The ends lost 3 bases at V and 0 bases at J; junction bases unmatched: 12. CDR3 sequence: CASSFPLGQGAPMNTEAFF. DNA for the CDR3: TGTGCCAGCAGTTTTCCCCTCGGACAGGGGGCGCCCATGAACACTGAAGCTTTCTTT. Filled out from reference TRBV28 and TRBJ1-1, the complete variable domain reads DVKVTQSSRYLVKRTGEKVFLECVQDMDHENMFWYRQDPGLGLRLIYFSYDVKMKEKGDIPEGYSVSREKKERFSLILESASTNQTSMYLCASSFPLGQGAPMNTEAFFGQGTRLTVV.

The chain joins TRBV28 to TRBJ2-1; TRBD2 matches at 9 bases. The CDR3 spans 13 residues. In germline, CDR1 is MDHEN, CDR2 SYDVKM. Trimming removed 6 bases from V and 4 bases from J; junction bases left unmatched: 1. The DNA of the CDR3 is TGTGCCAGCAGGCTAGCGGGATACAATGAGCAGTTCTTC. Translated: CASRLAGYNEQFF. Using reference TRBV28 and TRBJ2-1 for the parts outside the CDR3, the full variable domain is DVKVTQSSRYLVKRTGEKVFLECVQDMDHENMFWYRQDPGLGLRLIYFSYDVKMKEKGDIPEGYSVSREKKERFSLILESASTNQTSMYLCASRLAGYNEQFFGPGTRLTVL.

This chain links TRBV28 with TRBJ2-7; tentative D call: TRBD1 (6 bases). The CDR3 covers 16 residues. V was clipped by 3 bases and J by 1 base, with 16 bases between them. CDR1 and CDR2 (germline): MDHEN, SYDVKM. CDR3 nucleotide sequence: TGTGCCAGCAGTTTTCTGGGGGCGGACGCTTCCTACGAGCAGTACTTC. Encoded protein: CASSFLGADASYEQYF.

The rearrangement links TRBV11-2 to TRBJ2-7, with a possible D match to TRBD2 (6 bases). V was shortened by 5 bases and J by 7 bases, with 18 bases between the two germline ends. This CDR3 has 14 residues. Germline loops: CDR1 SGHAT, CDR2 FQNNGV. Here the CDR3 reads CASSLSGGVMEQYF. The CDR3 region has the DNA TGTGCCAGCAGCCTTAGCGGCGGAGTTATGGAGCAGTACTTC. The complete variable domain, with remaining parts taken from reference TRBV11-2 and TRBJ2-7, reads EAGVAQSPRYKIIEKRQSVAFWCNPISGHATLYWYQQILGQGPKLLIQFQNNGVVDDSQLPKDRFSAERLKGVDSTLKIQPAKLEDSAVYLCASSLSGGVMEQYFGPGTRLTVT.

The V gene is TRBV7-9, the J gene TRBJ2-2, with unresolved D. The V end lost 3 bases, the J end lost 6 bases, and 8 bases lay between the germline ends. The germline V gene has CDR1 SEHNR and CDR2 FQNEAQ (reference sequence). The CDR3 has 13 amino acids. The CDR3 bases are TGTGCCAGCAGCTTTCCTATGGCCGGGGAGCTGTTTTTT. Translated: CASSFPMAGELFF.

The chain joins TRBV27 to TRBJ2-7; 9 bases map to TRBD2. The CDR3 has 17 amino acids. V shed 7 bases and J 5 bases; nucleotides not matched to a gene: 18. CDR1 is MNHEY, CDR2 SMNVEV, per germline (reference sequence). CDR3 in amino acids: CASNTRAGGPDSNEQYF. The CDR3 DNA follows: TGTGCCAGCAACACTCGGGCGGGAGGGCCCGATTCCAACGAGCAGTACTTC.

This chain uses TRBV9 with TRBJ2-3; 7 nucleotides line up with TRBD1. This CDR3 has 14 residues. Germline V gene data show CDR1 as SGDLS and CDR2 as YYNGEE. Unmatched junction bases numbered 6, after V lost 7 bases and J lost 1 base. DNA for the CDR3: TGTGCCAGCTCAAGGGGGCTGGGCACAGATACGCAGTATTTT. Protein: CASSRGLGTDTQYF.

V is TRBV30 and J is TRBJ1-3; D unresolved. CDR1 and CDR2 (germline): GTSNPN, SVGIG (reference sequence). The CDR3 totals 14 residues. V shed 0 bases and J shed 2 bases, with 8 bases lying between them. CDR3 sequence: CAWSVSQAGNTIYF. CDR3 sequence (DNA): TGTGCCTGGAGTGTTAGTCAGGCTGGAAACACCATATATTTT.